This TCR beta chain originates from a study of identical twins. Findings and limits, study-wide: Cord blood's abundant beta clonotypes had fewer insertions, unlike memory repertoires. For zero-insertion analyses, partial confounding could come from invariant MAIT and iNKT cells. It was cross-sectional statistical analysis, not following the same donors, that the conclusions relied on. Less excess twin sharing appeared in beta out-of-frame sequences.

V was clipped by 0 bases and J by 4 bases; unmatched bases: 6. The CDR3 covers 15 residues. Germline V CDR1 and CDR2: DFQATT, SNEGSKA (reference sequence). This clonotype was counted many times. No antigen is known for it. TCRdb used MiXCR to reprocess the 5' RACE reads, holding one entry per CDR3 protein. The sample includes 550,000 to 800,000 distinct CDR3 sequences, around 7.5% of them seen just once. This sample was shared with a second study, whose subject was yellow fever vaccine responses in identical twins.

Sequencing was performed on PBMCs. The chain uses TRBV20-1 and TRBJ2-1; TRBD1 aligns across 7 bases. The sequence was obtained from a woman in her late teens or twenties in good health. CDR3 nucleotide sequence: TGCAGTGCTAGAGATGTCAGGGGGTTTTACAATGAGCAGTTCTTC. Protein sequence: CSARDVRGFYNEQFF.